The 31 T cell receptor beta chains presented below share a single source sample, sequenced in a study of beta chain features in type 1 diabetes. No antigens are known for them. Findings of the study overall: In all four CD4+ subsets, TCRB CDR3 length was significantly, moderately reduced in type 1 diabetes.

Expressed TCRB transcripts were sequenced after all isolated RNA was converted to cDNA. Sequenced by immunoSEQ multiplex PCR; TCRdb stores in-frame clones only, minus some. Among approximately 170,000 clones listed, approximately 7.9% were seen once. Material for sequencing was central memory CD4+ T cells from blood. These TCRs come from a man aged 18 to 29 with type 1 diabetes.

The chain uses TRBV19 and TRBJ2-2; 9 bases fit TRBD1. CDR3 length equals 12 residues. V shed 10 bases, J shed 6 bases, and the junction held 3 bases outside the gene matches. From germline, CDR1 is LNHDA and CDR2 SQIVND (reference sequence). CDR3 bases: TGTGCCATCGGGGACAGGGCCGGGGAGCTGTTTTTT. This gives the protein CAIGDRAGELFF.

J is TRBJ2-5 and V is TRBV5-1, with 10 bases fitting TRBD2. Germline CDR1 is SGHRS and CDR2 is YFSETQ. The CDR3 length is 16 residues. The J segment lost 5 bases and the V segment lost 4 bases, leaving 11 bases of the junction unmatched. CDR3 residues: CASSPPGSGRAETQYF. The DNA of the CDR3 is TGCGCCAGCAGCCCCCCAGGCAGCGGGAGGGCGGAGACCCAGTACTTC.

This clone occurred many times. V is TRBV29-1 and J is TRBJ2-5, with 7 bases that match TRBD1. Germline CDR1 SQVTM, CDR2 ANQGSEA. This CDR3 is 13 amino acids long. V was clipped by 4 bases and J by 3 bases; unmatched bases: 5. The CDR3 protein is CSVAQGVKETQYF. The CDR3 nucleotides are TGCAGCGTTGCGCAGGGGGTAAAAGAGACCCAGTACTTC.

The chain uses TRBV5-1 and TRBJ2-1; 7 bases align to TRBD2. The CDR3 sequence is 13 residues long. CDR1 and CDR2 (germline): SGHRS, YFSETQ. V was pared by 6 bases and J by 9 bases, with 9 bases of the junction left unmatched. The CDR3 loop is CASNLGTTAEQFF. In DNA form, the CDR3 reads TGCGCCAGCAACCTAGGGACTACCGCTGAGCAGTTCTTC. The full variable domain, its missing parts supplied by reference TRBV5-1 and TRBJ2-1, is KAGVTQTPRYLIKTRGQQVTLSCSPISGHRSVSWYQQTPGQGLQFLFEYFSETQRNKGNFPGRFSGRQFSNSRSEMNVSTLELGDSALYLCASNLGTTAEQFFGPGTRLTVL.

This chain uses TRBV7-8 with TRBJ2-4; 11 nucleotides agree with TRBD2. V gave up 5 bases and J gave up 8 bases; unmatched junction bases: 5. From germline, CDR1 is SGHVS and CDR2 FQNEAQ. The CDR3 has 14 amino acids. The CDR3 DNA follows: TGTGCCAGCAGCCGCAATAGCGGGGGGGACATTCAGTACTTC. Encoded protein: CASSRNSGGDIQYF.

The V and J genes are TRBV7-2 and TRBJ2-5, with 10 bases fitting TRBD2. CDR1 is SGHTA and CDR2 is FQGNSA in the germline V gene. J was trimmed by 4 bases and V by 5 bases; bases with no gene match: 7. CDR3 length: 15 amino acids. Here the CDR3 DNA reads TGTGCCAGCAGCCCAGCTAGCGGGAGAAGAGAGACCCAGTACTTC. Its protein is CASSPASGRRETQYF. The whole variable domain, filled in from reference TRBV7-2 and TRBJ2-5, reads GAGVSQSPSNKVTEKGKDVELRCDPISGHTALYWYRQSLGQGLEFLIYFQGNSAPDKSGLPSDRFSAERTGGSVSTLTIQRTQQEDSAVYLCASSPASGRRETQYFGPGTRLLVL.

The chain employs TRBV4-1 and TRBJ2-7; 10 nucleotides match TRBD1. Germline CDR1 and CDR2: MGHRA and YSYEKL. V shed 1 base and J 3 bases; nucleotides not matched to a gene: 3. The CDR3 covers 15 residues. The CDR3 loop reads CASSQVGTGVYEQYF. The CDR3 DNA follows: TGCGCCAGCAGCCAAGTAGGGACAGGGGTCTACGAGCAGTACTTC.

The gene calls are TRBV2 and TRBJ1-5, with 11 positions matching TRBD1. Germline V gene sequence: CDR1 SNHLY, CDR2 FYNNEI. Germline trimming cut 6 bases from V and 6 bases from J; bases unmatched to any gene: 4. The CDR3 loop spans 14 amino acids. In DNA form, the CDR3 reads TGTGCCAGCAGCATCGGGACAGGGGGTCAGCCCCAGCATTTT. Translated: CASSIGTGGQPQHF.

This clone was recorded a few times. The chain combines TRBV9 with TRBJ1-2, with D possibly matching TRBD1 (5 bases). Trimming removed 4 bases at V and 5 bases at J, with 18 bases between. The germline gives CDR1 SGDLS, CDR2 YYNGEE. The CDR3 covers 15 residues. The CDR3 bases are TGTGCCAGCAGCCCTCGATCCAGGGAGGAATATGGCTACACCTTC. Amino acids: CASSPRSREEYGYTF.

This clone was counted a few times. The gene calls are TRBV4-3 and TRBJ2-2; TRBD1 matches 10 bases. Looked up from germline, CDR1 is LGHNA and CDR2 is YSLEER. V shed 0 bases, J shed 4 bases, and the junction held 8 bases outside the gene matches. This CDR3 is 18 amino acids long. The DNA of the CDR3 is TGCGCCAGCAGCCAAGAATCTGCCGGGACAGGGGTCACCGGGGAGCTGTTTTTT. As protein: CASSQESAGTGVTGELFF.

This clone was counted between two and nine times. The chain recombines TRBV30 with TRBJ2-3; 8 nucleotides align to TRBD2. V dropped 0 bases and J dropped 2; count of bases not matched to a gene: 10. The CDR3 is 17 residues long. Germline V CDR1 and CDR2: GTSNPN, SVGIG (reference sequence). CDR3 sequence (DNA): TGTGCCTGGAGTGTAGGGTCGGGCGGGGGGTACACAGATACGCAGTATTTT. Translated: CAWSVGSGGGYTDTQYF.

The sample holds a few counts of this clone. The chain carries TRBV6-6 and TRBJ2-1; 11 positions agree with TRBD2. Germline V CDR1 and CDR2: MNHNY, SVGAGI (reference sequence). There are 15 residues in the CDR3. Germline trimming cut 4 bases from V and 6 bases from J; bases unmatched to any gene: 5. CDR3 bases: TGTGCCAGCAGTTCGGGACTAGCGGCAAGCAATGAGCAGTTCTTC. Protein: CASSSGLAASNEQFF.

This clone was seen at least ten times. The V gene is TRBV9, the J gene TRBJ1-4, with D possibly being TRBD1 (5 bases). Germline CDR1 reads SGDLS; CDR2 reads YYNGEE. The CDR3 spans 12 residues. V lost 1 base and J lost 9, with 7 bases in between. The chain's CDR3 is CASSVPGKKLFF. As DNA, the CDR3 is TGTGCCAGCAGCGTACCAGGGAAAAAACTGTTTTTT. Supplemented by reference TRBV9 and TRBJ1-4, the full variable domain reads DSGVTQTPKHLITATGQRVTLRCSPRSGDLSVYWYQQSLDQGLQFLIQYYNGEERAKGNILERFSAQQFPDLHSELNLSSLELGDSALYFCASSVPGKKLFFGSGTQLSVL.

The J gene is TRBJ2-3, the V gene TRBV18; the D is unclear. V was cut by 2 bases and J by 6 bases, with 9 bases left in between. This CDR3 comprises 13 residues. Per the germline V gene, CDR1 is KGHSH and CDR2 is LQKENI. CDR3 loop: CASSPTNGDTQYF. The CDR3 DNA sequence: TGTGCCAGCTCACCAACTAATGGCGATACGCAGTATTTT.

CDR3 DNA: TGTGCCAGCAGCGCGAGGACAGGGAACTATGGCTACACCTTC. Protein product: CASSARTGNYGYTF. This rearrangement joins TRBV7-2 to TRBJ1-2, with 8 nucleotides matching TRBD1. This CDR3 has 14 residues. Trimming removed 5 bases from V and 2 bases from J; junction bases left unmatched: 4. Germline CDR1 and CDR2: SGHTA and FQGNSA. The whole variable domain, remainder taken from reference TRBV7-2 and TRBJ1-2, is GAGVSQSPSNKVTEKGKDVELRCDPISGHTALYWYRQSLGQGLEFLIYFQGNSAPDKSGLPSDRFSAERTGGSVSTLTIQRTQQEDSAVYLCASSARTGNYGYTFGSGTRLTVV.

The chain is built from TRBV6-6 and TRBJ1-3; D may be TRBD1 (5 bases). Germline CDR1 reads MNHNY; CDR2 reads SVGAGI (reference sequence). CDR3 length: 16 residues. V was trimmed by 1 base and J by 0 bases, leaving 10 bases between them. Written as DNA, the CDR3 is TGTGCCAGCAGTTACTACAGGCACGACTCTGGAAACACCATATATTTT. It encodes CASSYYRHDSGNTIYF.

This clone was observed a handful of times. J is TRBJ2-3 and V is TRBV9, with D possibly being TRBD2 (6 bases). With 1 base removed from V and 8 bases from J, the gap between germline ends came to 20 bases. The CDR3 runs 16 residues. Per germline, CDR1 SGDLS and CDR2 YYNGEE. CDR3 in DNA: TGTGCCAGCAGCGTAATGGAGTTCGCGGGGTACGGTACGCAGTATTTT. Translation: CASSVMEFAGYGTQYF.

This clone showed up just a few times. Other DNA sequences of this sample code for an identical CDR3. As DNA, the CDR3 is TGTGCCAGCTCACCAGGGACAGAAGAGACCCAGTACTTC. It is translated as CASSPGTEETQYF. J is TRBJ2-5 and V is TRBV18, with 7 nucleotides matching TRBD1. V was clipped by 2 bases and J by 3 bases; unmatched bases: 0. The CDR3 extends over 13 amino acids. The germline gives CDR1 KGHSH, CDR2 LQKENI.

The chain joins TRBV5-4 to TRBJ2-2, with 9 nucleotides matching TRBD1. V was clipped by 4 bases and J by 0 bases; unmatched bases: 7. The CDR3 is made up of 17 amino acids. Germline V gene data show CDR1 as SGHNT and CDR2 as YYREEE (reference sequence). The DNA for the CDR3 is TGTGCCAGCAGCCGTGGACAGGGGCCCCCGAACACCGGGGAGCTGTTTTTT. It specifies CASSRGQGPPNTGELFF.

The chain has TRBV7-2 and TRBJ2-5; 9 positions match TRBD2. Germline CDR1 reads SGHTA; CDR2 reads FQGNSA. The J segment lost 2 bases and the V segment lost 5 bases, leaving 3 bases of the junction unmatched. CDR3 length equals 14 residues. CDR3 DNA sequence: TGTGCCAGCAGCCCTAGCGGGGCACAAGAGACCCAGTACTTC. It is translated as CASSPSGAQETQYF.

The rearrangement links TRBV7-9 to TRBJ2-5; 8 bases are a match to TRBD1. V lost 5 bases, J lost 4 bases, and 9 bases stayed unmatched. CDR3 length: 15 residues. Germline assignment: CDR1 SEHNR and CDR2 FQNEAQ (reference sequence). The CDR3 DNA reads TGTGCCAGCAGCCCCCAGGACAGGGTGCGAGAGACCCAGTACTTC. Residues: CASSPQDRVRETQYF.

This sequence joins TRBV5-1 and TRBJ2-3, with 9 nucleotides matching TRBD1. The CDR3 totals 15 residues. In germline, CDR1 is SGHRS, CDR2 YFSETQ. V lost 10 bases, J lost 3 bases, and 12 bases stayed unmatched. CDR3: CASQPGTGLTDTQYF. DNA for the CDR3: TGCGCCTCCCAACCCGGGACAGGGCTAACAGATACGCAGTATTTT.

This clone was detected ten times or more. V is TRBV4-2 and J is TRBJ2-2; TRBD2 agrees at 7 bases. The CDR3 covers 14 residues. V shed 4 bases and J 4 bases; nucleotides not matched to a gene: 3. CDR1 and CDR2 from the germline V gene are LGHNA and YNFKEQ. The CDR3 DNA is TGTGCCAGCAGCCTAGGCGGGGGCACCGGGGAGCTGTTTTTT. Its translation is CASSLGGGTGELFF.

V is TRBV11-2 and J is TRBJ2-1, with 7 bases matching TRBD2. This CDR3 is built from 15 residues. The germline V gene has CDR1 SGHAT and CDR2 FQNNGV. With 4 bases clipped from V and 5 bases from J, the junction kept 8 bases outside the gene matches. CDR3 nucleotides: TGTGCCAGCAGCTCCACCGCGGGGGATGACAATGAGCAGTTCTTC. As protein: CASSSTAGDDNEQFF.

This clone has just a few counts. V is TRBV5-1 and J is TRBJ1-3; no definite D call. The germline V and J ends were trimmed by 8 bases and 5 bases, with 14 bases remaining between them. This CDR3 is 13 amino acids long. Germline V gene sequence: CDR1 SGHRS, CDR2 YFSETQ. CDR3 in amino acids: CASSPGTRNTIYF. In DNA form, the CDR3 reads TGCGCCAGTTCACCGGGAACCAGAAACACCATATATTTT.

The chain links TRBV28 to TRBJ2-5; 8 bases map to TRBD2. J was trimmed by 2 bases and V by 5 bases; bases with no gene match: 7. Germline-derived CDR1 and CDR2 are MDHEN and SYDVKM. CDR3 length: 15 residues. DNA for the CDR3: TGTGCCAGCAGTCGACCTAGCGGGCAGCAAGAGACCCAGTACTTC. This gives the protein CASSRPSGQQETQYF.

This clone was detected many times. V is TRBV23-1 and J is TRBJ2-2; 7 nucleotides agree with TRBD1. TRBV23-1 is treated as an ORF (open reading frame) with a function not yet certain. The V and J ends lost 7 bases and 5 bases, in that order; junction bases with no gene match: 19. The CDR3 is made up of 18 amino acids. The CDR3 loop is CASTPSPDDRVATGELFF. CDR3 bases: TGCGCCAGCACCCCAAGTCCCGACGACAGGGTCGCGACCGGGGAGCTGTTTTTT.

This clone was recorded a few times. The chain uses TRBV28 and TRBJ1-5, with TRBD1 as a possible D gene (5 bases). The CDR3 has 13 residues. The germline V and J ends were trimmed by 7 bases and 6 bases, with 13 bases remaining between them. Germline loops: CDR1 MDHEN, CDR2 SYDVKM. The DNA for the CDR3 is TGTGCCAGCACCCTAGGGGTAGGTCAGCCCCAGCATTTT. It encodes CASTLGVGQPQHF.

This clone was detected only a few times. The chain recombines TRBV7-2 with TRBJ1-1, with 8 bases lining up with TRBD1. V shed 5 bases, J shed 5 bases, and the junction held 4 bases outside the gene matches. The CDR3 is 13 residues long. Per the germline V gene, CDR1 is SGHTA and CDR2 is FQGNSA. CDR3 sequence reads: CASSPGGSTEAFF. Written as DNA, the CDR3 is TGTGCCAGCAGCCCAGGGGGCAGTACTGAAGCTTTCTTT. Full variable domain (missing parts from reference TRBV7-2 and TRBJ1-1): GAGVSQSPSNKVTEKGKDVELRCDPISGHTALYWYRQSLGQGLEFLIYFQGNSAPDKSGLPSDRFSAERTGGSVSTLTIQRTQQEDSAVYLCASSPGGSTEAFFGQGTRLTVV.

This chain connects TRBV25-1 to TRBJ2-5; 7 bases fit TRBD2. This CDR3 spans 17 amino acids. Trimming took 3 bases from V and 0 from J; bases not matched to a gene: 10. Germline V gene data show CDR1 as MGHDK and CDR2 as SYGVNS. The CDR3 region is CASSDQEERGYQETQYF. In DNA form, the CDR3 reads TGTGCCAGCAGTGATCAAGAGGAGCGGGGTTACCAAGAGACCCAGTACTTC.

This clone appeared a few times. The chain joins TRBV10-3 to TRBJ2-5; 10 bases align to TRBD1. This CDR3 has 15 amino acids. CDR1 and CDR2 (germline): ENHRY, SYGVKD. The V gene end was trimmed by 10 bases and the J gene end by 2 bases; junction bases not matched to a gene: 10. CDR3 in DNA: TGTGCCACCGCTGACCGGGACAGGGGACAAGAGACCCAGTACTTC. This encodes CATADRDRGQETQYF.